This T cell receptor beta chain was profiled in a study of blood T cell repertoires in COVID-19. Original data processing: Nucleated cell counts were estimated from reference gene primer amplification. Assay: immunoSEQ multiplex PCR; the TCRdb copy retains only in-frame clones and omits some. V and J calls and clone size come straight from that table; D and trimming were deduced from the DNA. The data contain about 100,000 clones, 75% to 85% of them singletons. Germline V gives CDR1 SQVTM, CDR2 ANQGSEA. This CDR3 spans 15 amino acids. The V end was cut by 7 bases, the J end by 0 bases, with 17 bases between.

J is TRBJ2-3 and V is TRBV29-1; D is possibly TRBD1 (6 bases). Sequencing was carried out using peripheral blood. This clonotype originated in a man in his sixties with acute or convalescent COVID-19. The CDR3 spells CSATGTRSSTDTQYF. The DNA of the CDR3 is TGCAGCGCAACCGGGACACGAAGTAGCACAGATACGCAGTATTTT.